A single sample is the source of the 28 T cell receptor beta chains below, sequenced in a study of blood T cell repertoires in COVID-19. Sequencing was performed with immunoSEQ multiplex PCR; in TCRdb, only in-frame clones are kept and a portion is missing. The data contain under 350,000 clones, about 89% of them singletons. Input material: peripheral blood. The receptors come from a man aged 35-49 years with acute or convalescent COVID-19.

DNA for the CDR3: TGTGCCAGCAGCCTGACAGGGGGCTCGTCTGAAGCTTTCTTT. The encoded protein is CASSLTGGSSEAFF. The gene calls are TRBV6-5 and TRBJ1-1; 10 bases line up with TRBD1. The CDR3 contains 14 residues. J lost 6 bases, V lost 6 bases, and 7 bases had no gene match. Germline V CDR1 and CDR2: MNHEY, SVGAGI.

V gene TRBV9 combines with J gene TRBJ1-6; D is possibly TRBD1 (6 bases). CDR3 length: 15 amino acids. CDR1 SGDLS and CDR2 YYNGEE come from the germline V gene. V gave up 0 bases and J gave up 6 bases, with 10 bases separating them. The CDR3 nucleotides are TGTGCCAGCAGCGTAGAACAGGGTTTTAATTCACCCCTCCACTTT. Residues: CASSVEQGFNSPLHF.

The chain recombines TRBV4-1 with TRBJ1-2; perhaps TRBD1 as D (5 bases). Looked up from germline, CDR1 is MGHRA and CDR2 is YSYEKL. The CDR3 is 19 amino acids. Trimming shortened V by 0 bases and J by 0 bases, and 20 bases separated the two germline ends. The CDR3 bases are TGCGCCAGCAGCCAAGATCCTACAGGCCCGTTACCCTCTAACTATGGCTACACCTTC. Translated: CASSQDPTGPLPSNYGYTF.

This clone showed up just once. This chain uses TRBV7-9 with TRBJ2-1; 9 nucleotides agree with TRBD1. Germline values: CDR1 SEHNR, CDR2 FQNEAQ (reference sequence). J lost 8 bases, V lost 4 bases, and 6 bases had no gene match. There are 14 residues in the CDR3. The CDR3 nucleotides read TGTGCCAGCAGCTGGTATACAGGGGGCGATGAGCAGTTCTTC. Amino acid sequence: CASSWYTGGDEQFF.

This clone has just one count. The V gene is TRBV5-1, the J gene TRBJ1-4, with D uncertain. This CDR3 comprises 14 residues. The V gene's germline CDR1 is SGHRS and CDR2 YFSETQ. Trimming removed 2 bases from V and 10 bases from J, with 15 bases in between. The DNA for the CDR3 is TGCGCCAGCAGCTTCGACCTTCCCCCGGGAAAACTGTTTTTT. Protein product: CASSFDLPPGKLFF.

The chain recombines TRBV24-1 with TRBJ2-1; D possibly corresponds to TRBD1 (5 bases). Germline CDR1 is KGHDR and CDR2 is SFDVKD. Trimming pared 2 bases from V and 2 bases from J, leaving 12 bases between. The CDR3 totals 16 residues. CDR3: CATSDSTGDAYNEQFF. In nucleotides, the CDR3 is TGTGCCACCAGTGATTCCACAGGAGACGCCTACAATGAGCAGTTCTTC.

V usage is TRBV15 and J usage is TRBJ1-4, with 7 nucleotides matching TRBD1. The CDR3 loop spans 17 amino acids. V lost 3 bases to trimming and J lost 0 bases; unmatched junction nucleotides: 7. Germline V gene sequence: CDR1 LNHNV, CDR2 YYDKDF (reference sequence). The CDR3 spells CATSRGGDSTTNEKLFF. The CDR3 bases are TGTGCCACCAGCAGGGGTGGGGACAGCACAACTAATGAAAAACTGTTTTTT.

This chain connects TRBV5-8 to TRBJ2-7; unclear D gene. V was clipped by 4 bases and J by 3 bases, with 5 bases between them. Germline assignment: CDR1 SGHTS and CDR2 YDEGEE. CDR3 size: 11 residues. The CDR3 DNA is TGTGCCAGCAGCCGTTACTACGAGCAGTACTTC. As protein: CASSRYYEQYF.

This clone was counted only a few times. V is TRBV5-1 and J is TRBJ2-7; tentative D call: TRBD1 (6 bases). The V and J ends lost 0 bases and 7 bases respectively, with 29 bases between them. The CDR3 extends over 19 amino acids. CDR1 is SGHRS and CDR2 is YFSETQ in the germline V gene. The CDR3 region is CASSLVPVVGGGSLGEQYF. The CDR3 DNA follows: TGCGCCAGCAGCTTGGTTCCCGTGGTTGGTGGGGGCAGCCTCGGTGAGCAGTACTTC.

This sequence joins TRBV5-6 and TRBJ1-5; 10 bases fit TRBD1. V was clipped by 0 bases and J by 10 bases; unmatched bases: 1. The CDR3 runs to 13 residues. Germline V gene lookup returns CDR1 SGHDT and CDR2 YYEEEE. CDR3 in amino acids: CASSLGDRGPQHF. The CDR3 region has the DNA TGTGCCAGCAGCTTGGGGGACAGGGGTCCCCAGCATTTT.

The rearrangement links TRBV2 to TRBJ1-6; 8 bases fit TRBD1. The length of the CDR3 is 12 residues. Germline-derived CDR1 and CDR2 are SNHLY and FYNNEI. V shed 6 bases, J shed 9 bases, and the junction held 1 base outside the gene matches. The CDR3 nucleotides are TGTGCCAGCAGAGACAGGGGTTCACCCCTCCACTTT. Amino acids: CASRDRGSPLHF.

This sequence joins TRBV24-1 and TRBJ2-1, with no clear D. The CDR3 length is 14 residues. CDR1 is KGHDR, CDR2 SFDVKD, per germline. V lost 6 bases to trimming and J lost 2 bases, with 10 bases between them. CDR3 in DNA: TGTGCCACCAGTCACTCGAACCCCTACAATGAGCAGTTCTTC. This sequence encodes CATSHSNPYNEQFF.

J is TRBJ2-7 and V is TRBV6-5; no definite D call. The CDR3 runs 12 residues. V dropped 7 bases and J dropped 2 bases, with 9 bases sitting between them. The germline V gene has CDR1 MNHEY and CDR2 SVGAGI. The CDR3 sequence is CASKSLPYEQYF. The DNA of the CDR3 is TGTGCCAGCAAGAGCCTCCCCTACGAGCAGTACTTC.

The chain joins TRBV13 to TRBJ2-1; D is possibly TRBD1 (6 bases). Germline CDR1 and CDR2: PRHDT and FYEKMQ (reference sequence). V lost 3 bases to trimming and J lost 5 bases, with 14 bases between them. The CDR3 extends over 15 amino acids. The CDR3 DNA is TGTGCCAGCAGCTTCGTAAACGACAGGAACAATGAGCAGTTCTTC. Translated, it gives CASSFVNDRNNEQFF.

The V call is TRBV7-9, the J call TRBJ2-3, with D possibly TRBD2 on 6 matching bases. This CDR3 has 14 residues. V was cut by 4 bases and J by 2 bases, with 10 bases left in between. Germline CDR1 is SEHNR and CDR2 is FQNEAQ (reference sequence). The CDR3 protein is CASSSGGITDTQYF. The CDR3 DNA follows: TGTGCCAGCAGCTCCGGGGGAATCACAGATACGCAGTATTTT.

This clone occurred once. The V gene is TRBV6-5, the J gene TRBJ2-7; TRBD2 agrees at 9 bases. Unmatched junction bases numbered 4, after V lost 1 base and J lost 3 bases. The CDR3 length is 15 residues. Germline CDR1 is MNHEY and CDR2 is SVGAGI. CDR3 sequence reads: CASSYFSGGLYEQYF. In DNA form, the CDR3 reads TGTGCCAGCAGTTACTTTAGCGGGGGACTCTACGAGCAGTACTTC.

V usage is TRBV7-9 and J usage is TRBJ1-2, with D unresolved. The germline gives CDR1 SEHNR, CDR2 FQNEAQ (reference sequence). Trimming shortened V by 5 bases and J by 8 bases, and 12 bases separated the two germline ends. The CDR3 runs 12 residues. The CDR3 nucleotides are TGTGCCAGCAGCGCTCCGGGGAGAGGCTACACCTTC. It is translated as CASSAPGRGYTF. Full variable domain (remainder filled in from reference TRBV7-9 and TRBJ1-2): DTGVSQNPRHKITKRGQNVTFRCDPISEHNRLYWYRQTLGQGPEFLTYFQNEAQLEKSRLLSDRFSAERPKGSFSTLEIQRTEQGDSAMYLCASSAPGRGYTFGSGTRLTVV.

This clone was recorded only once. The J gene is TRBJ2-3, the V gene TRBV30, with D possibly matching TRBD2 (5 bases). Looked up from germline, CDR1 is GTSNPN and CDR2 is SVGIG (reference sequence). V gave up 0 bases and J gave up 0 bases, with 10 bases separating them. CDR3 length: 15 amino acids. CDR3 region: CAWSVGIHSTDTQYF. The CDR3, as DNA: TGTGCCTGGAGTGTCGGGATTCATAGCACAGATACGCAGTATTTT.

The V and J genes are TRBV7-3 and TRBJ2-2; D gene unclear. The V gene's germline CDR1 is SGHTA and CDR2 FQGTGA. The CDR3 contains 14 residues. Deletions cut 6 bases from V and 3 bases from J, with 11 bases between. CDR3: CASSFDSYTGELFF. The CDR3 DNA reads TGTGCCAGCAGTTTTGACTCGTACACCGGGGAGCTGTTTTTT.

The chain has TRBV7-8 and TRBJ1-4; 9 nucleotides agree with TRBD1. J gave up 7 bases and V 5 bases, and 8 bases lay outside the gene matches. Per the germline V gene, CDR1 is SGHVS and CDR2 is FQNEAQ. CDR3 length: 15 amino acids. Here the CDR3 DNA reads TGTGCCAGCAGCCCTCGGACAGGGGACGCTGAAAAACTGTTTTTT. It encodes CASSPRTGDAEKLFF.

Only one count was recorded for this clone. V is TRBV7-3 and J is TRBJ2-2; 7 bases fit TRBD1. Germline assignment: CDR1 SGHTA and CDR2 FQGTGA. There are 15 residues in the CDR3. With V trimmed by 6 bases and J by 3 bases, 7 bases remained unmatched. In DNA, the CDR3 is TGTGCCAGCAGTCTTCAGGGACAGCACACCGGGGAGCTGTTTTTT. Residues: CASSLQGQHTGELFF. Full variable domain (outside the CDR3, taken from reference TRBV7-3 and TRBJ2-2): GAGVSQTPSNKVTEKGKYVELRCDPISGHTALYWYRQSLGQGPEFLIYFQGTGAADDSGLPNDRFFAVRPEGSVSTLKIQRTERGDSAVYLCASSLQGQHTGELFFGEGSRLTVL.

The chain combines TRBV29-1 with TRBJ2-7, with D hard to call. The CDR3 length is 11 residues. Per germline, CDR1 SQVTM and CDR2 ANQGSEA. V was shortened by 4 bases and J by 4 bases, with 8 bases between the two germline ends. CDR3 coding DNA: TGCAGCGTTGTCACAGCTTACGAGCAGTACTTC. The encoded protein is CSVVTAYEQYF.

V usage is TRBV5-1 and J usage is TRBJ2-6; D is unclear. The germline V gene encodes CDR1 SGHRS and CDR2 YFSETQ. Trimming pared 7 bases from V and 0 bases from J, leaving 8 bases between. The CDR3 sequence is 14 residues long. The CDR3 is CASVGVSGANVLTF. CDR3 coding DNA: TGCGCCAGCGTAGGAGTCTCTGGGGCCAACGTCCTGACTTTC.

This chain links TRBV24-1 with TRBJ2-3, with TRBD1 as a possible D gene (5 bases). Germline assignment: CDR1 KGHDR and CDR2 SFDVKD. Trimming pared 3 bases from V and 3 bases from J, leaving 18 bases between. CDR3 length: 17 amino acids. DNA of the CDR3: TGTGCCACCAGTGATCCGCTATTAGGGGAAATAACAGATACGCAGTATTTT. Translation: CATSDPLLGEITDTQYF.

J is TRBJ2-6 and V is TRBV5-6, with D tentatively TRBD1 (5 bases). Germline values: CDR1 SGHDT, CDR2 YYEEEE. This CDR3 contains 15 residues. Trimming took off 2 bases at V and 0 bases at J, with 6 bases between the two ends. The CDR3 DNA follows: TGTGCCAGCAGCTTCCAGGGCTCTGGGGCCAACGTCCTGACTTTC. This codes for CASSFQGSGANVLTF.

V and J are TRBV14 and TRBJ1-1, with D unclear. The CDR3 runs 14 residues. Trimming left V 0 bases short and J 9 bases short, with 14 bases between. CDR1 SGHDN and CDR2 FVKESK come from the germline V gene. The CDR3 spells CASSQEGPGLKAFF. CDR3 nucleotide sequence: TGTGCCAGCAGCCAAGAGGGTCCGGGGTTGAAAGCTTTCTTT.

The CDR3 sequence: CASGDRGRQYF. CDR3 DNA: TGTGCCAGCGGAGACAGAGGTCGGCAGTACTTC. The V gene is TRBV2, the J gene TRBJ2-7, with D possibly matching TRBD1 (5 bases). The V and J ends lost 8 bases and 9 bases respectively, with 14 bases between them. The CDR3 loop spans 11 amino acids. Germline-derived CDR1 and CDR2 are SNHLY and FYNNEI. Using reference TRBV2 and TRBJ2-7 for the parts outside the CDR3, the full variable domain is EPEVTQTPSHQVTQMGQEVILRCVPISNHLYFYWYRQILGQKVEFLVSFYNNEISEKSEIFDDQFSVERPDGSNFTLKIRSTKLEDSAMYFCASGDRGRQYFGPGTRLTVT.

The chain uses TRBV12-5 and TRBJ2-3; D might be TRBD1 (5 bases). Germline loops: CDR1 LGHNT, CDR2 FRNRAP. V lost 3 bases and J lost 3, with 10 bases in between. The CDR3 extends over 14 amino acids. The CDR3 is CASGLGRVTDTQYF. The CDR3 DNA reads TGTGCTAGTGGTTTAGGCAGGGTGACAGATACGCAGTATTTT. Full variable domain (remainder filled in from reference TRBV12-5 and TRBJ2-3): DARVTQTPRHKVTEMGQEVTMRCQPILGHNTVFWYRQTMMQGLELLAYFRNRAPLDDSGMPKDRFSAEMPDATLATLKIQPSEPRDSAVYFCASGLGRVTDTQYFGPGTRLTVL.